The 29 T cell receptor beta chains reported below all come from one sample, sequenced in a study of blood T cell repertoires in COVID-19. Some clones are missing from TCRdb's copy, which holds only in-frame ones; the method was immunoSEQ multiplex PCR. The repertoire includes around 130,000 clones, roughly three quarters of them detected once, and roughly 7.9% sits in the top ten. The sequencing sample was made of peripheral blood. These receptors originate from a human donor in a cohort sampled during active COVID-19.

This rearrangement joins TRBV30 to TRBJ1-4; 8 nucleotides line up with TRBD1. The CDR3 is 15 amino acids. V was clipped by 1 base and J by 6 bases; unmatched bases: 7. The V gene's germline CDR1 is GTSNPN and CDR2 SVGIG (reference sequence). This CDR3 reads CAWSANGQGDEKLFF. The DNA for the CDR3 is TGTGCCTGGAGTGCAAATGGACAGGGAGATGAAAAACTGTTTTTT.

V gene TRBV30 combines with J gene TRBJ1-3; 7 bases align to TRBD1. V lost 1 base to trimming and J lost 1 base; unmatched junction nucleotides: 1. The CDR3 spans 14 residues. CDR1 is GTSNPN and CDR2 is SVGIG in the germline V gene (reference sequence). The CDR3 protein is CAWSAGGSGNTIYF. The CDR3 DNA sequence: TGTGCCTGGAGTGCAGGGGGATCTGGAAACACCATATATTTT.

This clone was seen a few times. The V call is TRBV4-1, the J call TRBJ1-1; D gene uncertain. Trimming removed 1 base from V and 1 base from J, with 7 bases in between. Germline V gives CDR1 MGHRA, CDR2 YSYEKL. CDR3 length equals 14 residues. The CDR3 loop is CASSQAGGNTEAFF. The CDR3 DNA follows: TGCGCCAGCAGCCAAGCCGGAGGGAACACTGAAGCTTTCTTT.

The rearrangement links TRBV19 to TRBJ2-7; 11 bases agree with TRBD1. The germline gives CDR1 LNHDA, CDR2 SQIVND (reference sequence). This CDR3 spans 15 amino acids. V was pared by 4 bases and J by 3 bases, with 5 bases of the junction left unmatched. The CDR3 nucleotides are TGTGCCAGTAGTACCACCGGGACAGGGGGCTACGAGCAGTACTTC. Amino acids: CASSTTGTGGYEQYF.

V usage is TRBV6-4 and J usage is TRBJ2-6; 7 nucleotides agree with TRBD2. The trim removed 3 bases at V and 0 bases at J, leaving 2 bases unmatched. In germline, CDR1 is MRHNA, CDR2 SNTAGT. The CDR3 runs to 16 residues. The CDR3 is CASSETGGSGANVLTF. For the CDR3, the DNA is TGTGCCAGCAGTGAAACGGGAGGCTCTGGGGCCAACGTCCTGACTTTC.

This clone was picked up a small number of times. The chain combines TRBV7-6 with TRBJ2-7; 10 positions match TRBD2. The V gene's germline CDR1 is SGHVS and CDR2 FNYEAQ. The ends lost 1 base at V and 0 bases at J; junction bases unmatched: 6. This CDR3 has 17 amino acids. The CDR3 coding sequence is TGTGCCAGCAGCTTAGGTATACTAGCGGGAACCTCCTACGAGCAGTACTTC. It codes for CASSLGILAGTSYEQYF.

This chain uses TRBV27 with TRBJ1-1, with 8 nucleotides matching TRBD1. Losses at the gene ends were 5 bases for V and 2 bases for J; bases not matched to a gene: 4. CDR3 length equals 14 residues. The V gene's germline CDR1 is MNHEY and CDR2 SMNVEV (reference sequence). The CDR3 DNA reads TGTGCCAGCAGTGACAGGGGAGGTAACACTGAAGCTTTCTTT. As protein: CASSDRGGNTEAFF.

The chain combines TRBV7-2 with TRBJ1-2; 7 nucleotides line up with TRBD1. Germline lookup yields CDR1 SGHTA and CDR2 FQGNSA. The CDR3 runs to 14 residues. Trimming at V came to 2 bases and at J to 5 bases, leaving 5 bases not matched to a gene. CDR3 loop: CASSLRDSSYGYTF. For the CDR3, the DNA is TGTGCCAGCAGCTTAAGGGACAGTTCTTATGGCTACACCTTC.

The V gene is TRBV11-2, the J gene TRBJ2-7; 8 bases are a match to TRBD2. The trim removed 1 base at V and 1 base at J, leaving 3 bases unmatched. Germline V lookup: CDR1 SGHAT, CDR2 FQNNGV. The length of the CDR3 is 15 residues. CDR3 region: CASSLAREGSYEQYF. DNA for the CDR3: TGTGCCAGCAGCTTAGCACGGGAGGGATCCTACGAGCAGTACTTC.

The CDR3 protein is CASSYSVQGADYEQYF. CDR3 sequence (DNA): TGTGCCAGCAGTTACTCAGTCCAGGGGGCGGACTACGAGCAGTACTTC. The genes are TRBV6-2 or TRBV6-3 and TRBJ2-7, with 8 positions matching TRBD1. Per germline, CDR1 MNHEY and CDR2 SVGEGT. CDR3 length equals 16 residues. V trimming: 0 bases; J trimming: 3 bases; junction bases outside the gene matches: 7.

This chain uses TRBV19 with TRBJ2-3; 11 nucleotides match TRBD2. Trimming took 7 bases from V and 5 from J; bases not matched to a gene: 2. Germline V gives CDR1 LNHDA, CDR2 SQIVND (reference sequence). The CDR3 is 13 residues long. CDR3 in DNA: TGTGCCAGTACCGGACTAGCGGGAGATACGCAGTATTTT. Amino acids: CASTGLAGDTQYF.

The V call is TRBV7-6, the J call TRBJ2-6, with TRBD2 matching 7 bases. The germline gives CDR1 SGHVS, CDR2 FNYEAQ. V lost 5 bases and J lost 2; bases outside the gene matches: 3. The CDR3 runs to 15 residues. CDR3 sequence (DNA): TGTGCCAGCAGCCATAGCGGGCCTGGGGCCAACGTCCTGACTTTC. Translation gives CASSHSGPGANVLTF.

The chain couples TRBV7-9 to TRBJ2-7; D is perhaps TRBD1 (5 bases). This CDR3 has 14 amino acids. Trimming stripped 1 base from V and 2 bases from J, with 9 bases between. Germline loops: CDR1 SEHNR, CDR2 FQNEAQ (reference sequence). The CDR3 reads CASSLGGKTYEQYF. The CDR3, as DNA: TGTGCCAGCAGCTTAGGGGGCAAGACCTACGAGCAGTACTTC.

The J gene is TRBJ1-1, the V gene TRBV19; the D gene is possibly TRBD1 (6 bases). The V gene's germline CDR1 is LNHDA and CDR2 SQIVND (reference sequence). Between the trimmed V and J ends, which lost 2 bases and 5 bases, there was a span of 12 bases. This CDR3 has 14 residues. The CDR3 DNA reads as TGTGCCAGTAGTATACTCAACAGGGTTACTGAAGCTTTCTTT. This sequence encodes CASSILNRVTEAFF.

The chain carries TRBV19 and TRBJ1-1; D is possibly TRBD1 (5 bases). V gave up 6 bases and J gave up 0 bases, with 17 bases separating them. This CDR3 contains 16 residues. Looked up from germline, CDR1 is LNHDA and CDR2 is SQIVND (reference sequence). The DNA of the CDR3 is TGTGCCAGTAGGAACCCTACCGGGACTCTGAACACTGAAGCTTTCTTT. It translates to CASRNPTGTLNTEAFF.

The rearrangement joins TRBV6-2 or TRBV6-3 to TRBJ1-5; D possibly corresponds to TRBD1 (5 bases). CDR1 is MNHEY and CDR2 is SVGEGT in the germline V gene. Trimming cost V 5 bases and J 1 base, with 12 bases left between them. The CDR3 runs to 15 residues. CDR3 region: CASSPFGGSNQPQHF. In DNA form, the CDR3 reads TGTGCCAGCAGTCCATTCGGGGGAAGCAATCAGCCCCAGCATTTT.

The chain is built from TRBV9 and TRBJ1-2; no reliable D call. Germline values: CDR1 SGDLS, CDR2 YYNGEE. The CDR3 covers 12 residues. With 4 bases removed from V and 8 bases from J, the gap between germline ends came to 12 bases. In DNA, the CDR3 is TGTGCCAGCAGCCCTAGTACGGGGGGCTACACCTTC. Translated: CASSPSTGGYTF.

This clone was counted between two and nine times. V gene TRBV11-2 combines with J gene TRBJ2-7; 9 positions agree with TRBD1. Germline V lookup: CDR1 SGHAT, CDR2 FQNNGV. The CDR3 length is 16 residues. Germline trimming cut 5 bases from V and 3 bases from J; bases unmatched to any gene: 11. For the CDR3, the DNA is TGTGCCAGCAGCCCATCTTGGGACAGGGCGATCTACGAGCAGTACTTC. This sequence encodes CASSPSWDRAIYEQYF.

The rearrangement joins TRBV28 to TRBJ2-7; perhaps TRBD1 as D (6 bases). CDR1 is MDHEN and CDR2 is SYDVKM in the germline V gene. The CDR3 extends over 15 amino acids. Trimming stripped 6 bases from V and 2 bases from J, with 17 bases between. DNA for the CDR3: TGTGCCAGCAGCCAAACCGGGACAAACACCTACGAGCAGTACTTC. Translated, it gives CASSQTGTNTYEQYF.

This clone has more than one count but fewer than ten. This sequence joins TRBV11-1 and TRBJ2-7; 8 positions match TRBD2. Germline CDR1 SGHAT, CDR2 FQDESV (reference sequence). The V gene end was trimmed by 5 bases and the J gene end by 5 bases; junction bases not matched to a gene: 11. This CDR3 region has 15 residues. CDR3 in DNA: TGTGCCAGCAGCGCAGGACTAGCCCTCGTGGACGAGCAGTACTTC. This sequence encodes CASSAGLALVDEQYF.

This chain uses TRBV9 with TRBJ1-1; the D gene is possibly TRBD1 (5 bases). The V gene's germline CDR1 is SGDLS and CDR2 YYNGEE. The CDR3 runs to 13 residues. Trimming removed 3 bases from V and 8 bases from J, with 14 bases in between. CDR3 amino acids: CASSAFIQGEAFF. DNA of the CDR3: TGTGCCAGCAGCGCCTTCATTCAGGGAGAAGCTTTCTTT.

The chain links TRBV6-1 to TRBJ2-1; D possibly corresponds to TRBD2 (5 bases). The germline gives CDR1 MNHNS, CDR2 SASEGT. Deletions cut 3 bases from V and 0 bases from J, with 9 bases between. The CDR3 totals 15 residues. CDR3 nucleotide sequence: TGTGCCAGCAGTGACGGAACTAGCTCCTACAATGAGCAGTTCTTC. Encoded protein: CASSDGTSSYNEQFF.

This clone was seen only a few times. The chain combines TRBV11-2 with TRBJ1-2; the match to TRBD1 covers 8 bases. CDR3 length: 17 amino acids. After removal of 4 bases from V and 7 bases from J, the junction contained 17 bases not matched to a gene. Looked up from germline, CDR1 is SGHAT and CDR2 is FQNNGV. For the CDR3, the DNA is TGTGCCAGCAGCTCCTACTCGACGGGGCAGGGGGCGCTTGGCTACACCTTC. Protein: CASSSYSTGQGALGYTF.

The chain links TRBV5-6 to TRBJ2-7, with D maybe TRBD2 (6 bases). Germline V CDR1 and CDR2: SGHDT, YYEEEE. The CDR3 has 13 amino acids. Trimming stripped 4 bases from V and 2 bases from J, with 10 bases between. CDR3 sequence: CASSPGTPYEQYF. The CDR3 DNA is TGTGCCAGCAGCCCCGGGACTCCCTACGAGCAGTACTTC.

The chain links TRBV7-2 to TRBJ2-2; D call uncertain. The V gene's germline CDR1 is SGHTA and CDR2 FQGNSA. The CDR3 covers 14 residues. V was cut by 1 base and J by 5 bases, with 8 bases left in between. CDR3 bases: TGTGCCAGCAGCTTAGAAGCTCGTACCGGGGAGCTGTTTTTT. Translated: CASSLEARTGELFF.

This clone was observed a few times. This rearrangement joins TRBV19 to TRBJ1-1; maybe TRBD1 (5 bases). This CDR3 comprises 16 residues. Germline CDR1 is LNHDA and CDR2 is SQIVND (reference sequence). Trimming removed 5 bases from V and 4 bases from J, with 20 bases in between. The CDR3: CASSPRGGSGGTEAFF. The CDR3 DNA reads TGTGCCAGTAGTCCAAGGGGAGGGTCGGGAGGCACTGAAGCTTTCTTT.

This clone has only one observation. V gene TRBV30 combines with J gene TRBJ1-1, with 8 positions matching TRBD1. The CDR3 sequence is 15 residues long. The ends lost 3 bases at V and 0 bases at J; junction bases unmatched: 6. Germline CDR1 GTSNPN, CDR2 SVGIG (reference sequence). CDR3 region: CAWRGGTGMNTEAFF. The CDR3 bases are TGTGCCTGGAGGGGGGGGACAGGCATGAACACTGAAGCTTTCTTT.

The J gene is TRBJ2-6, the V gene TRBV9, with TRBD2 identical over 15 bases. The ends lost 5 bases at V and 0 bases at J; junction bases unmatched: 6. The V gene's germline CDR1 is SGDLS and CDR2 YYNGEE. The CDR3 is 19 residues long. The CDR3 loop reads CASRRGTSGGFSGANVLTF. In DNA, the CDR3 is TGTGCCAGCAGGCGCGGGACTAGCGGGGGGTTCTCTGGGGCCAACGTCCTGACTTTC.

The chain has TRBV9 and TRBJ1-2, with D unresolved. The ends were cut back, 0 bases at V and 0 bases at J, with 6 bases in the middle. CDR3 length: 14 residues. Germline-derived CDR1 and CDR2 are SGDLS and YYNGEE. The CDR3 region has the DNA TGTGCCAGCAGCGTAGACGGTGCTAACTATGGCTACACCTTC. Its translation: CASSVDGANYGYTF.